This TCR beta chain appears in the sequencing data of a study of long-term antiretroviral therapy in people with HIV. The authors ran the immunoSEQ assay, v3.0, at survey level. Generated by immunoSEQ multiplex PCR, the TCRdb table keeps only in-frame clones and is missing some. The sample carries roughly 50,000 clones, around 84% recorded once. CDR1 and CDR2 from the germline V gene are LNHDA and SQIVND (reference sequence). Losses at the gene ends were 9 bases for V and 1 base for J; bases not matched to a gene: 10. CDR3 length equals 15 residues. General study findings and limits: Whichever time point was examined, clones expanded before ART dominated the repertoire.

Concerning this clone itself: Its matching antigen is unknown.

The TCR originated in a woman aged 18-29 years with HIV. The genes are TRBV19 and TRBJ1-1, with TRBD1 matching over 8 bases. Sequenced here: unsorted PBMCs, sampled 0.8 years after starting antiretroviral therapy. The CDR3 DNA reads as TGTGCCAGCACAGACAGGGGCCAAGAGAACACTGAAGCTTTCTTT. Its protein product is CASTDRGQENTEAFF.